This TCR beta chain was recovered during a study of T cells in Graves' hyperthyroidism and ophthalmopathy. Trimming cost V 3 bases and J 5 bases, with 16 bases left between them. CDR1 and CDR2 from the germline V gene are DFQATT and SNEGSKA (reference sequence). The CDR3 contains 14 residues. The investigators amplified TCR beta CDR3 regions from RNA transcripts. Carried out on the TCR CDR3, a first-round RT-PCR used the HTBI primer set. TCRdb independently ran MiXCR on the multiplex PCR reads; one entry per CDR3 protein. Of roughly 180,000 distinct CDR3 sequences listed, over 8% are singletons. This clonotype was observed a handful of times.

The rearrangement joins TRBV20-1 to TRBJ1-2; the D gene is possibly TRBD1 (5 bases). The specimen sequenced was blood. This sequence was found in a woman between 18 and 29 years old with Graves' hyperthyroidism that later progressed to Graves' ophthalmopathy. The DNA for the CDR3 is TGCAGTGCTAGTCCAGGGACGGACACTTATGGCTACACCTTC. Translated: CSASPGTDTYGYTF.